The rows below give T cell receptor beta chains drawn from one sample of a study of vaccination effects on CD4 cells after COVID-19. Method: immunoSEQ multiplex PCR; TCRdb's copy keeps in-frame clones and lacks some. The sample holds 30,000 to 45,000 clones; about two thirds are singletons and the top ten take 20% to 25%. Their antigen targets remain unknown. The specimen comprised CD4+ T cells from PBMCs cultured with SARS-CoV-2 spike peptides, sampled before COVID-19 vaccination. These receptors were collected from a human donor who received a COVID-19 vaccine. Each CDR3 is given with its conserved first and last residue. A D gene is named only where the DNA matches it firmly. For some rows the clone size is stated as once, few or many, or as a class when expanded; others skip it.

J,size,D,V,CDR3,DNA
TRBJ2-3,.,.,TRBV7-9,CAGRQDTDTQYF,TGTGCCGGAAGACAGGACACAGATACGCAGTATTTT
TRBJ1-6,few,TRBD1,TRBV5-1,CASGMTGENSPLHF,TGCGCCAGCGGTATGACAGGGGAAAATTCACCCCTCCACTTT
TRBJ2-7,.,TRBD1,TRBV13,CASSPRGRRDEQYF,TGTGCCAGCAGTCCGAGGGGGCGCAGGGACGAGCAGTACTTC
TRBJ2-1,.,TRBD2,TRBV11-3,CASSSGRLAGGVVEYNEQFF,TGTGCCAGCAGCTCCGGACGACTAGCGGGAGGCGTTGTCGAATACAATGAGCAGTTCTTC
TRBJ1-2,once,.,TRBV7-2,CASSLVADPYGYTF,TGTGCCAGCAGCTTAGTAGCAGACCCCTATGGCTACACCTTC
TRBJ1-1,few,.,TRBV28,CALQGSDTEAFF,TGTGCCTTACAGGGAAGTGACACTGAAGCTTTCTTT
TRBJ2-2,.,TRBD1,TRBV6-5,CASSYSQGAPGELFF,TGTGCCAGCAGTTATAGCCAGGGGGCCCCCGGGGAGCTGTTTTTT
TRBJ2-1,.,.,TRBV5-4,CASSTGTVYNEQFF,TGTGCCAGCAGCACCGGGACTGTCTACAATGAGCAGTTCTTC
TRBJ2-5,.,.,TRBV9,CASSEGIQETQYF,TGTGCCAGCAGCGAGGGGATTCAAGAGACCCAGTACTTC
TRBJ1-2,.,.,TRBV2,CASSEGARGYTF,TGTGCCAGCAGTGAGGGGGCGAGGGGATACACCTTC
TRBJ2-1,.,.,TRBV28,CASIVAGLGGPRNEQFF,TGTGCCAGCATCGTAGCCGGACTGGGGGGTCCGAGGAATGAGCAGTTCTTC
TRBJ1-5,.,.,TRBV19,CASSPLGVGTQPQHF,TGTGCCAGTAGTCCCCTCGGTGTAGGAACTCAGCCCCAGCATTTT
TRBJ2-7,once,TRBD2,TRBV19,CASSLRGGDHLGEQYF,TGTGCCAGTAGTCTCCGCGGGGGGGACCACTTGGGGGAGCAGTACTTC
TRBJ2-6,.,.,TRBV5-1,CASSFGPSSDVLTF,TGCGCCAGCAGCTTTGGCCCATCCAGCGACGTCCTGACTTTC
TRBJ1-2,.,TRBD1,TRBV12-3/TRBV12-4,CASKQTGLEGYTF,TGTGCCAGCAAGCAGACAGGGCTCGAAGGCTACACCTTC
TRBJ1-5,.,.,TRBV28,CASSLLQSNQPQHF,TGTGCCAGCAGTTTACTGCAAAGCAATCAGCCCCAGCATTTT
TRBJ1-3,.,.,TRBV5-1,CASSLAGGRSGNTIYF,TGCGCCAGCAGCTTGGCCGGGGGACGCTCTGGAAACACCATATATTTT
TRBJ2-1,.,.,TRBV5-1,CASSFDGVGNNEQFF,TGCGCCAGCAGCTTTGACGGGGTGGGGAACAATGAGCAGTTCTTC
TRBJ1-5,.,.,TRBV19,CASSDQSYSNQPQHF,TGTGCCAGTAGTGACCAGTCTTATAGCAATCAGCCCCAGCATTTT
TRBJ2-2,few,.,TRBV24-1,CATRVGTGELFF,TGTGCCACCAGGGTAGGCACCGGGGAGCTGTTTTTT
TRBJ1-6,.,TRBD1,TRBV11-2,CASSLETGGWNSPLHF,TGTGCCAGCAGCTTAGAAACAGGGGGGTGGAATTCACCCCTCCACTTT
TRBJ2-1,.,.,TRBV15,CATSRNRDNEQFF,TGTGCCACCAGCAGAAATAGAGACAATGAGCAGTTCTTC
TRBJ2-3,.,.,TRBV3-1/TRBV3-2,CASSPQPSTDTQYF,TGTGCCAGCAGCCCTCAGCCTAGCACAGATACGCAGTATTTT
TRBJ1-1,.,.,TRBV12-3/TRBV12-4,CASRDGSYTEAFF,TGTGCCAGCAGGGATGGGAGTTACACTGAAGCTTTCTTT
TRBJ1-1,.,TRBD1,TRBV30,CATGQGAFF,TGTGCCACGGGACAGGGCGCTTTCTTT
TRBJ2-1,.,.,TRBV27,CASSSPGRNEQFF,TGTGCCAGCAGTTCCCCGGGGCGGAATGAGCAGTTCTTC
TRBJ2-1,.,TRBD2,TRBV7-2,CASSSTGGPYNEQFF,TGTGCCAGCAGCTCCACGGGGGGGCCCTACAATGAGCAGTTCTTC
TRBJ1-6,once,.,TRBV19,CASSMTEVSPLHF,TGTGCCAGTAGTATGACCGAGGTTTCACCCCTCCACTTT
TRBJ2-7,.,TRBD1,TRBV7-2,CASSHARSRQGAYEQYF,TGTGCCAGCAGCCATGCGCGGTCGAGGCAGGGGGCCTACGAGCAGTACTTC
TRBJ1-2,few,.,TRBV27,CASSPNRAGGYTF,TGTGCCAGCAGTCCGAACAGGGCGGGGGGCTACACCTTC
TRBJ2-5,.,.,TRBV10-3,CAISVGETQYF,TGTGCCATCAGTGTAGGGGAGACCCAGTACTTC
TRBJ1-3,.,.,TRBV19,CASSMAGSNTIYF,TGTGCCAGTAGTATGGCCGGTTCAAACACCATATATTTT
TRBJ2-7,.,.,TRBV11-2,CASSPDRRGSYEQYF,TGTGCCAGCAGCCCGGACAGGAGGGGCTCCTACGAGCAGTACTTC
TRBJ2-3,.,TRBD1,TRBV29-1,CSVEQGSDTQYF,TGCAGCGTAGAACAGGGGTCAGATACGCAGTATTTT
TRBJ2-5,.,.,TRBV28,CASIGNGETQYF,TGTGCCAGCATTGGGAATGGGGAGACCCAGTACTTC
TRBJ2-1,.,.,TRBV20-1,CSASIQGGQFF,TGCAGTGCTAGTATTCAAGGTGGTCAGTTCTTC
TRBJ1-2,.,.,TRBV30,CAWSPGNYGYTF,TGTGCCTGGAGTCCAGGAAACTATGGCTACACCTTC
TRBJ1-3,.,.,TRBV5-6,CASSLDGLGGNTIYF,TGTGCCAGCAGCTTGGACGGCCTGGGCGGAAACACCATATATTTT
TRBJ1-5,.,TRBD1,TRBV30,CAWSVRDRSNQPQHF,TGTGCCTGGAGTGTACGGGACAGGAGCAATCAGCCCCAGCATTTT
TRBJ2-7,few,.,TRBV5-4,CASSPRHGHEQYF,TGTGCCAGCAGCCCCAGACACGGCCACGAGCAGTACTTC
TRBJ2-3,.,.,TRBV9,CASSVEPTDTQYF,TGTGCCAGCAGCGTAGAACCCACAGATACGCAGTATTTT